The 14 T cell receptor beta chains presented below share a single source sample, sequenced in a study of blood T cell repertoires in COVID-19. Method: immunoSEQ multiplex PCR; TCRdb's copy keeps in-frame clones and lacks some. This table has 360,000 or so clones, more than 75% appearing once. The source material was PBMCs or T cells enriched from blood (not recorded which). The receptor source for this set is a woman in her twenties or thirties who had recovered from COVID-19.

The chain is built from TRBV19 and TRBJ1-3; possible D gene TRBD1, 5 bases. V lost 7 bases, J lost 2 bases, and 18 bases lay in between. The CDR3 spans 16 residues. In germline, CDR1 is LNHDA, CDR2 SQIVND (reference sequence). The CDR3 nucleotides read TGTGCCAGTACCGGGGGAAGATGGGGAGCTGGAAACACCATATATTTT. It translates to CASTGGRWGAGNTIYF.

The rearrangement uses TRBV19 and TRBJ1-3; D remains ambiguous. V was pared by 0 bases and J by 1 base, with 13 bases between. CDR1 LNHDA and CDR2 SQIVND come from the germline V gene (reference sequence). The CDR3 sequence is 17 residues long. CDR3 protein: CASSIDGSVNSGNTIYF. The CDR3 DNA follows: TGTGCCAGTAGTATAGATGGCAGCGTCAATTCTGGAAACACCATATATTTT.

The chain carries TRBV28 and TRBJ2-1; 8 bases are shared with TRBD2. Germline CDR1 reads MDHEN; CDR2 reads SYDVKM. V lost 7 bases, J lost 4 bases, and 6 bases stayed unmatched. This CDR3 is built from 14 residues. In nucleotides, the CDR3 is TGTGCCAGCAACTCCGGGACTAGATACAATGAGCAGTTCTTC. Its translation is CASNSGTRYNEQFF.

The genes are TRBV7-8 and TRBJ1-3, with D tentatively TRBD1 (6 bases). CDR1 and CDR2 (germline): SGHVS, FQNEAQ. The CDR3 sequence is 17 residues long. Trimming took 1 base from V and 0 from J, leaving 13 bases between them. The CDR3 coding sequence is TGTGCCAGCAGCTTAGTCGGACAGCCCCTCTCTGGAAACACCATATATTTT. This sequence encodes CASSLVGQPLSGNTIYF.

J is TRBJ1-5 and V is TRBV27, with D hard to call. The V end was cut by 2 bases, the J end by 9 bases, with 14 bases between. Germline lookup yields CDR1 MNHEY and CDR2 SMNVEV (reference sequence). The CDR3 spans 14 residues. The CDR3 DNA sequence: TGTGCCAGCAGTTTAGGCCAGAGCAGAGGGCCCCAGCATTTT. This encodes CASSLGQSRGPQHF.

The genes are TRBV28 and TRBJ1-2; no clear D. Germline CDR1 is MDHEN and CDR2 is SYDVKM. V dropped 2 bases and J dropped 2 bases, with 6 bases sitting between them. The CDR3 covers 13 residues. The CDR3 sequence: CASSLSRNYGYTF. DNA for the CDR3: TGTGCCAGCAGTTTAAGCAGGAACTATGGCTACACCTTC.

The CDR3 DNA is TGTGCCAGCAGTGCCGGTTATAGCAATCAGCCCCAGCATTTT. Protein: CASSAGYSNQPQHF. The chain is built from TRBV11-2 and TRBJ1-5; D gene unclear. This CDR3 contains 14 residues. Germline lookup yields CDR1 SGHAT and CDR2 FQNNGV. The V and J ends lost 6 bases and 0 bases respectively, with 9 bases between them.

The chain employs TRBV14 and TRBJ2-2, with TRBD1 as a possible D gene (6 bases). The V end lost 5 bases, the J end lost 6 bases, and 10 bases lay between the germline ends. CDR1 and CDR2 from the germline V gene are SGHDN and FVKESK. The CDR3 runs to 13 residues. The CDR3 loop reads CASSKGGAGELFF. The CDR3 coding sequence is TGTGCCAGCAGCAAAGGGGGAGCCGGGGAGCTGTTTTTT.

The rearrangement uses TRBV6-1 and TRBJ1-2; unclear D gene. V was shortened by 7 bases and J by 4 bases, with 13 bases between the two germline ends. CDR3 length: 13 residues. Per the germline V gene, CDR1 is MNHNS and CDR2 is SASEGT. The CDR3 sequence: CASILGTGYGYTF. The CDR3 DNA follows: TGTGCCAGCATTCTTGGCACGGGCTATGGCTACACCTTC.

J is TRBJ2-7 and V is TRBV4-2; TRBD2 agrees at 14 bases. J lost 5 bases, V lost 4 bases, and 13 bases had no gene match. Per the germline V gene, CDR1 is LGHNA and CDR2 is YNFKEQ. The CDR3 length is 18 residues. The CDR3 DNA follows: TGTGCCAGCAGCCGGACCCCAGGGACTAGCGGGAGAAACCACGAGCAGTACTTC. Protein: CASSRTPGTSGRNHEQYF.

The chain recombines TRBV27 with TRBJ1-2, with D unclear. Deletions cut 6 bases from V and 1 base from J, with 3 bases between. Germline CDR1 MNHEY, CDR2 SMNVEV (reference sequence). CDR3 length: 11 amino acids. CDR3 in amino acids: CASSLNYGYTF. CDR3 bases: TGTGCCAGCAGCCTTAACTATGGCTACACCTTC.

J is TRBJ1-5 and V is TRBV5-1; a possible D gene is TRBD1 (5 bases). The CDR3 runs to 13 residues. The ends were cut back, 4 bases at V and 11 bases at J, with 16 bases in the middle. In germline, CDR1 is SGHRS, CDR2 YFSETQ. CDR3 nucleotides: TGCGCCAGCAGCCCGGACCTCCGGGGGACCCAGCATTTT. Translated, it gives CASSPDLRGTQHF.

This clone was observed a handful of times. In nucleotides, the CDR3 is TGTGCCAGTAGTAGACCTCAGGGAGGGGCGAACACTGAAGCTTTCTTT. Protein sequence: CASSRPQGGANTEAFF. V is TRBV19 and J is TRBJ1-1; the D gene is possibly TRBD1 (5 bases). The germline gives CDR1 LNHDA, CDR2 SQIVND (reference sequence). The CDR3 is made up of 16 amino acids. The ends were cut back, 4 bases at V and 1 base at J, with 16 bases in the middle.

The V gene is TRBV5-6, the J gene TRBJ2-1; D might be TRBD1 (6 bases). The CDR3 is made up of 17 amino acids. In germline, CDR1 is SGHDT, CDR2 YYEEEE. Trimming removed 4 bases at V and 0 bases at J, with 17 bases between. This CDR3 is CASSPGTGRSSYNEQFF. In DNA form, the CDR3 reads TGTGCCAGCAGCCCCGGCACAGGGCGAAGCTCCTACAATGAGCAGTTCTTC.